The present T cell receptor (beta chain) was sequenced within a study of cytomegalovirus exposure and HLA in healthy donors. PCR amplification relied on 60 Vbeta primers (plus 13 Jbeta primers). TCRdb's table, derived via immunoSEQ multiplex PCR, lists solely in-frame clones and lacks some. This table has roughly 120,000 clones, 70% to 85% appearing once. Concerning this clone: What it recognizes is unknown.

General study findings and limits: Analyses of presence and absence presupposed an approximately uniform sequencing depth across donors. Most observed TCR sequences were rare, whereas some public TCRs were detected in many donors.

The germline gives CDR1 SGHVS, CDR2 FQNEAQ. The CDR3 runs 16 residues. Trimming stripped 3 bases from V and 0 bases from J, with 12 bases between. For the donor in question, CMV serostatus went unrecorded. This chain uses TRBV7-8 with TRBJ2-1; D might be TRBD2 (6 bases). This TCR derives from a human donor in good health. Sequencing was performed on PBMCs. In DNA, the CDR3 is TGTGCCAGCAGCTTGCGACTAGGAGTCTCCTACAATGAGCAGTTCTTC. Protein product: CASSLRLGVSYNEQFF.